This record covers a single TCR beta chain. Its antigen is not known. This sample is part of a study of shared clonotypes between healthy human individuals. Study overall: Donors, aged 18 to 49, were two women and a few men. Points from the study as a whole: Naive subsets typically showed greater estimated richness than memory subsets.

Naivety among CD8 cells was defined by CD45RO negativity and positive CCR7 selection, thereby excluding terminally differentiated effector memory CD45RA+ cells. HIV-negative, healthy adults without recent acute infections or vaccinations were the donors. Researchers divided each subset's genomic DNA evenly across several immunoSEQ plates. Generated by immunoSEQ multiplex PCR, the TCRdb table keeps only in-frame clones and is missing some. The table lists about 700,000 clones, roughly 94% of them singletons. This CDR3 is 17 amino acids long. J was trimmed by 1 base and V by 1 base; bases with no gene match: 6. Germline V gives CDR1 MGHRA, CDR2 YSYEKL.

The source is a young man in good health. Material: naive CD8+ T cells sorted from blood. The chain links TRBV4-1 to TRBJ2-2; TRBD2 matches 7 bases. The CDR3 loop is CASSQVGAGMNTGELFF. For the CDR3, the DNA is TGCGCCAGCAGCCAAGTGGGAGCGGGGATGAACACCGGGGAGCTGTTTTTT.